The 18 T cell receptor beta chains given below trace back to one sample, sequenced in a study of a mutant IDH1 vaccine in newly diagnosed glioma. The time point here: baseline, week 1 (first vaccination visit). Sample treatment: pre-vaccination baseline after standard-of-care therapy. Produced via immunoSEQ multiplex PCR; TCRdb's table is partial and in-frame only. The table has tens of thousands of clones, roughly nine tenths seen once. This sample comprised PBMCs, obtained from a glioma patient treated with radiotherapy, temozolomide or both. The receptors here all came from a man aged 25-45 years with glioma.

CDR3 sequence reads: CASLAYLNTEAFF. The CDR3 DNA follows: TGTGCCAGCCTTGCGTACCTGAACACTGAAGCTTTCTTT. The chain is built from TRBV19 and TRBJ1-1, with D unclear. The germline CDR1 and CDR2 sequences are LNHDA and SQIVND (reference sequence). Between the trimmed V and J ends, which lost 9 bases and 0 bases, there was a span of 11 bases. The CDR3 loop spans 13 amino acids.

The chain carries TRBV5-6 and TRBJ1-2; TRBD1 matches at 7 bases. V gave up 3 bases and J gave up 6 bases; unmatched junction bases: 11. The germline V gene has CDR1 SGHDT and CDR2 YYEEEE. This CDR3 comprises 15 residues. DNA of the CDR3: TGTGCCAGCAGCTCGGGGGGACAGCCCAGAGATGGCTACACCTTC. It encodes CASSSGGQPRDGYTF.

The J gene is TRBJ1-1, the V gene TRBV18; 7 nucleotides match TRBD1. V shed 3 bases, J shed 5 bases, and the junction held 9 bases outside the gene matches. The CDR3 consists of 15 residues. CDR1 KGHSH and CDR2 LQKENI come from the germline V gene. As DNA, the CDR3 is TGTGCCAGCTCACCTGTGGAGGGGGCTCGGACTGAAGCTTTCTTT. This translates into CASSPVEGARTEAFF.

The chain uses TRBV27 and TRBJ2-5, with 9 bases that match TRBD1. The assigned J gene may be wrong: the sequence end matches TRBJ2-7 better. The CDR3 is 15 residues long. Per the germline V gene, CDR1 is MNHEY and CDR2 is SMNVEV (reference sequence). For the CDR3, the DNA is TGTGCCAGCAGTTTCCGGACAGGGGCTTCCTACGAGCAGTACTTC. Translation: CASSFRTGASYEQYF.

This clone was seen just once. V usage is TRBV7-8 and J usage is TRBJ2-1; D might be TRBD2 (5 bases). This CDR3 contains 16 residues. Germline V gene lookup returns CDR1 SGHVS and CDR2 FQNEAQ. Trimming pared 4 bases from V and 2 bases from J, leaving 15 bases between. The chain's CDR3 is CASSSWTLRAYNEQFF. The DNA for the CDR3 is TGTGCCAGCAGCTCGTGGACTCTTAGGGCCTACAATGAGCAGTTCTTC.

The chain recombines TRBV29-1 with TRBJ1-1; D is ambiguous. V dropped 4 bases and J dropped 8 bases, with 11 bases sitting between them. The CDR3 sequence is 11 residues long. The germline CDR1 and CDR2 sequences are SQVTM and ANQGSEA. The CDR3 sequence: CSVGRSGEAFF. Written as DNA, the CDR3 is TGCAGCGTTGGTCGATCCGGGGAAGCTTTCTTT. The full variable domain, with the rest looked up from reference TRBV29-1 and TRBJ1-1, is SAVISQKPSRDICQRGTSLTIQCQVDSQVTMMFWYRQQPGQSLTLIATANQGSEATYESGFVIDKFPISRPNLTFSTLTVSNMSPEDSSIYLCSVGRSGEAFFGQGTRLTVV.

This rearrangement joins TRBV15 to TRBJ2-5; 10 nucleotides agree with TRBD2. Germline assignment: CDR1 LNHNV and CDR2 YYDKDF (reference sequence). This CDR3 has 18 residues. V gave up 4 bases and J gave up 2 bases; unmatched junction bases: 13. CDR3 sequence: CATSIGLTSGVPQETQYF. For the CDR3, the DNA is TGTGCCACCAGCATCGGTCTTACTAGCGGGGTACCTCAAGAGACCCAGTACTTC. The full variable domain, completed using reference TRBV15 and TRBJ2-5, is DAMVIQNPRYQVTQFGKPVTLSCSQTLNHNVMYWYQQKSSQAPKLLFHYYDKDFNNEADTPDNFQSRRPNTSFCFLDIRSPGLGDTAMYLCATSIGLTSGVPQETQYFGPGTRLLVL.

This chain links TRBV5-8 with TRBJ2-1; the match to TRBD1 covers 9 bases. The germline gives CDR1 SGHTS, CDR2 YDEGEE. The CDR3 has 14 residues. Losses at the gene ends were 4 bases for V and 9 bases for J; bases not matched to a gene: 8. The CDR3 nucleotides are TGTGCCAGCAGCCTGACGGGACAGGGTACTGAGCAGTTCTTC. Its translation is CASSLTGQGTEQFF.

This sequence joins TRBV4-1 and TRBJ1-6; D unclear. This CDR3 contains 17 residues. V was cut by 0 bases and J by 10 bases, with 19 bases left in between. Germline loops: CDR1 MGHRA, CDR2 YSYEKL. In DNA, the CDR3 is TGCGCCAGCAGCCAAGACAGCCTGTCCCCGGTATACTCACCCCTCCACTTT. Translation: CASSQDSLSPVYSPLHF.

This chain joins TRBV5-4 and TRBJ2-5; D gene uncertain. Germline values: CDR1 SGHNT, CDR2 YYREEE (reference sequence). The CDR3 loop spans 13 amino acids. The V gene lost 6 bases and the J gene lost 2 bases, with 11 bases spanning the gap. The CDR3 protein is CASTRFKQETQYF. CDR3 DNA sequence: TGTGCCAGCACCCGGTTTAAGCAAGAGACCCAGTACTTC. Drawing the rest from reference TRBV5-4 and TRBJ2-5, the complete variable domain is ETGVTQSPTHLIKTRGQQVTLRCSSQSGHNTVSWYQQALGQGPQFIFQYYREEENGRGNFPPRFSGLQFPNYSSELNVNALELDDSALYLCASTRFKQETQYFGPGTRLLVL.

The V and J genes are TRBV27 and TRBJ2-3, with 8 bases aligning to TRBD2. After removal of 6 bases from V and 3 bases from J, the junction contained 8 bases not matched to a gene. Looked up from germline, CDR1 is MNHEY and CDR2 is SMNVEV (reference sequence). The CDR3 covers 15 residues. CDR3 residues: CASSPGTRVTDTQYF. The CDR3 DNA reads TGTGCCAGCAGCCCTGGGACTAGAGTAACAGATACGCAGTATTTT.

The rearrangement uses TRBV4-1 and TRBJ2-7; D remains unclear. This CDR3 region has 12 residues. Per germline, CDR1 MGHRA and CDR2 YSYEKL. The ends were cut back, 1 base at V and 2 bases at J, with 3 bases in the middle. The CDR3 region has the DNA TGCGCCAGCAGCCAAGGGCCCTACGAGCAGTACTTC. Translated: CASSQGPYEQYF.

This chain uses TRBV7-2 with TRBJ1-3; D gene ambiguous. The V gene's germline CDR1 is SGHTA and CDR2 FQGNSA. The CDR3 is 14 residues long. V was clipped by 1 base and J by 9 bases, with 13 bases between them. The CDR3 spells CASSLVSGGGTIYF. In DNA, the CDR3 is TGTGCCAGCAGCTTAGTGTCGGGTGGAGGCACCATATATTTT. The full variable domain, rest sourced from reference TRBV7-2 and TRBJ1-3, is GAGVSQSPSNKVTEKGKDVELRCDPISGHTALYWYRQSLGQGLEFLIYFQGNSAPDKSGLPSDRFSAERTGGSVSTLTIQRTQQEDSAVYLCASSLVSGGGTIYFGEGSWLTVV.

The chain couples TRBV27 to TRBJ1-2; 10 nucleotides align to TRBD1. V lost 0 bases, J lost 0 bases, and 4 bases stayed unmatched. The CDR3 extends over 17 amino acids. Germline-derived CDR1 and CDR2 are MNHEY and SMNVEV (reference sequence). CDR3 in DNA: TGTGCCAGCAGTTTATCCGGGACAGGGGAGGCTAACTATGGCTACACCTTC. It specifies CASSLSGTGEANYGYTF.

The chain uses TRBV7-9 and TRBJ2-5, with TRBD2 identical over 10 bases. This CDR3 has 16 residues. V lost 2 bases and J lost 5; bases outside the gene matches: 8. CDR1 SEHNR and CDR2 FQNEAQ come from the germline V gene (reference sequence). CDR3 protein: CASSLLASGRRETQYF. DNA for the CDR3: TGTGCCAGCAGCTTATTGGCTAGCGGGAGAAGGGAGACCCAGTACTTC.

This sequence joins TRBV4-1 and TRBJ2-3; 10 nucleotides agree with TRBD2. Germline CDR1 is MGHRA and CDR2 is YSYEKL. The ends lost 0 bases at V and 3 bases at J; junction bases unmatched: 9. The CDR3 is 18 amino acids. The CDR3 sequence is CASSQDPPGAGGTDTQYF. The CDR3 region has the DNA TGCGCCAGCAGCCAAGATCCCCCAGGAGCGGGAGGGACAGATACGCAGTATTTT.

The chain links TRBV7-9 to TRBJ2-1, with 9 bases aligning to TRBD2. V lost 0 bases and J lost 2; bases outside the gene matches: 2. CDR3 length: 16 amino acids. CDR1 and CDR2 from the germline V gene are SEHNR and FQNEAQ (reference sequence). This chain's CDR3 is CASSLASSGTYNEQFF. The DNA for the CDR3 is TGTGCCAGCAGCTTAGCGTCTAGCGGGACCTACAATGAGCAGTTCTTC.

CDR3 residues: CASSLVVGSSYEQYF. For the CDR3, the DNA is TGCGCCAGCAGCTTGGTAGTAGGGTCGAGCTACGAGCAGTACTTC. This chain uses TRBV5-1 with TRBJ2-7; no reliable D call. Trimming shortened V by 0 bases and J by 3 bases, and 13 bases separated the two germline ends. The CDR3 is made up of 15 amino acids. Germline V gene data show CDR1 as SGHRS and CDR2 as YFSETQ.